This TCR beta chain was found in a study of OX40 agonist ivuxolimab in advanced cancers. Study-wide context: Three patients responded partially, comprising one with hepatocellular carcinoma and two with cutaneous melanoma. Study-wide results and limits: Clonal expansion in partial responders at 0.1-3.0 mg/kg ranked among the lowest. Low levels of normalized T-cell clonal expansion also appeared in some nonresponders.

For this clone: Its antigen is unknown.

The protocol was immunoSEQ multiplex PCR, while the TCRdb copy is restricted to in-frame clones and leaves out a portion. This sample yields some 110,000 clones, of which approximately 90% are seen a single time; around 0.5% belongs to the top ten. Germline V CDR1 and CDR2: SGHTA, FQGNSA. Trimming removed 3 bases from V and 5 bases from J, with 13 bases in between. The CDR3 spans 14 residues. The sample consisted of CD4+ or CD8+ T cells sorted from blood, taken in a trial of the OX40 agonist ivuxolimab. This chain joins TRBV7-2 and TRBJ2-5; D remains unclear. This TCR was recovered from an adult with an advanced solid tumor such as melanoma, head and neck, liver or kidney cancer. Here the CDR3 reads CASSFTGISETQYF. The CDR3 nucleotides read TGTGCCAGCAGCTTTACGGGTATTTCGGAGACCCAGTACTTC.